This entry lists 8 T cell receptor beta chains sequenced from one sample in a study of T cells after yellow fever vaccination. MiXCR was run by TCRdb on the 5' RACE reads, yielding one entry per CDR3 protein. The sample lists 250,000 to 300,000 distinct CDR3 sequences; around 8.6% were seen once. The source was CD4+ T cells sorted from PBMCs, collected 5 days after the yellow fever booster vaccination. The receptors derive from a young man who received the YFV17D yellow fever vaccine.

This clonotype was detected many times. This chain joins TRBV20-1 and TRBJ1-1; D is unclear. The CDR3 runs to 16 residues. The V gene lost 5 bases and the J gene lost 5 bases, with 24 bases spanning the gap. From germline, CDR1 is DFQATT and CDR2 SNEGSKA (reference sequence). CDR3 amino acids: CSAQDQINSAGTEAFF. DNA for the CDR3: TGCAGTGCTCAAGACCAAATCAACTCCGCGGGGACTGAAGCTTTCTTT.

This clonotype was counted only a few times. J is TRBJ1-2 and V is TRBV4-3, with TRBD1 matching over 7 bases. Germline V gives CDR1 LGHNA, CDR2 YSLEER. The junction had 8 bases not matched to a gene; V was cut back by 3 bases and J by 4 bases. The CDR3 extends over 15 amino acids. CDR3 in amino acids: CASSHSGTALYGYTF. CDR3 in DNA: TGCGCCAGCAGCCATTCAGGGACAGCCCTCTATGGCTACACCTTC.

This clonotype was counted between two and nine times. The V gene is TRBV7-2, the J gene TRBJ1-4; unclear D gene. The CDR3 loop spans 14 amino acids. Germline CDR1 is SGHTA and CDR2 is FQGNSA. V was trimmed by 4 bases and J by 3 bases, leaving 9 bases between them. CDR3 sequence: CASSSQISNEKLFF. The CDR3 DNA reads TGTGCCAGCAGCTCACAGATCTCTAATGAAAAACTGTTTTTT.

The CDR3 region has the DNA TGTGCCAGCAGCCCCCGGGACAGGACGATCTACGAGCAGTACTTC. It is translated as CASSPRDRTIYEQYF. The V gene is TRBV11-1, the J gene TRBJ2-7; 8 bases are shared with TRBD1. The CDR3 consists of 15 residues. The germline V gene encodes CDR1 SGHAT and CDR2 FQDESV (reference sequence). The trim removed 5 bases at V and 3 bases at J, leaving 9 bases unmatched.

The rearrangement links TRBV12-3 or TRBV12-4 to TRBJ1-2; TRBD1 matches 7 bases. The CDR3 spans 14 residues. J gave up 2 bases and V 6 bases, and 6 bases lay outside the gene matches. CDR3 sequence (DNA): TGTGCCAGCAGCTCCTCGGACAGGAACTATGGCTACACCTTC. It specifies CASSSSDRNYGYTF.

This chain joins TRBV19 and TRBJ1-4; D may be TRBD1 (5 bases). CDR3 size: 11 residues. CDR1 and CDR2 (germline): LNHDA, SQIVND (reference sequence). The V end lost 10 bases, the J end lost 8 bases, and 11 bases lay between the germline ends. CDR3 amino acids: CATGRREKLFF. In DNA form, the CDR3 reads TGTGCCACGGGACGACGAGAAAAACTGTTTTTT.

This clonotype has more than one count but fewer than ten. This rearrangement joins TRBV7-2 to TRBJ1-1; possibly TRBD1 for D (6 bases). Germline V gene data show CDR1 as SGHTA and CDR2 as FQGNSA. Trimming took 1 base from V and 7 from J, leaving 16 bases between them. The CDR3 has 15 residues. Here the CDR3 reads CASSLGITGMREAFF. In DNA, the CDR3 is TGTGCCAGCAGCTTAGGGATAACAGGGATGCGTGAAGCTTTCTTT.

This clonotype turned up a few times. The gene calls are TRBV28 and TRBJ1-3; no firm D call. With 6 bases removed from V and 0 bases from J, the gap between germline ends came to 6 bases. CDR1 MDHEN and CDR2 SYDVKM come from the germline V gene. The CDR3 runs 13 residues. The DNA for the CDR3 is TGTGCCAGCAGGGAGGCCTCTGGAAACACCATATATTTT. Its protein is CASREASGNTIYF.